This T cell receptor (beta chain) was found in a study of vaccination and CD4 T cells after COVID-19 (dated by TCRdb to the early 2020s). As for the study more broadly: SARS-CoV-2 positivity had been established in the convalescent patients by nasal swab PCR, and mild disease was recorded in roughly 9 of these patients and severe disease in one. Post-COVID blood samples from convalescent patients were collected a median of roughly 100 days after diagnosis, with a range of roughly 30 to 161 days. Overlapping spike peptide pools from SARS-CoV-2 and from the common cold coronaviruses HCoV-NL63, HCoV-OC43 and HCoV-229E were used as culture stimuli. Six males and four females were included in the convalescent cohort, with two Hispanic individuals, seven Caucasians, two Asians and one multiracial person represented. The time from the second vaccine dose to post-vaccine blood sampling had a median of around 72 days and ranged from about 14 to 241 days. The spike-specific CD4+ TCR repertoire was compared before and after mRNA vaccination in around ten COVID-19 convalescent patients and several infection-naive healthy vaccine recipients. Each participant got two doses of either the Pfizer-BioNTech BNT162b2 vaccine (n=8) or the Moderna mRNA-1273 vaccine (n=2). Control cultures used a CEFX viral epitope pool as positive control, an HIV-1 Nef peptide pool as negative control, or no peptide.

With regard to this clonotype: What antigen it recognizes has not been identified. Within one base of it there is no much larger clone, and no base qualities were kept.

The library was obtained by PCR. DNA from cultured CD4+ T cells underwent TCR sequencing with the Oncomine TCR Beta short-read assay at the Johns Hopkins FTIC core. Genomic DNA was extracted from the cultured CD4+ T cells with the QIAamp micro DNA kit. Oncomine TCR Beta libraries made from cultured CD4+ T cells were pooled using unique dual indexes and sequenced on an Illumina iSeq 100. The study's processing was this. Non-productive sequences were removed, and CDR3s not starting with C, not ending with F or W, or shorter than 7 amino acids were discarded. The MANAFEST web application was used to identify antigen-specific clonotypes by comparing peptide-stimulated wells against reference wells and other culture wells. An FDR below 0.05, an odds ratio above 5, and a productive frequency above 0.1% in at least two of three replicate wells were required for clones to be considered positive. Cross-reactive clonotypes were defined as significantly expanded in both SARS-CoV-2 spike wells and at least one common cold coronavirus spike condition. CDR3 homology was assessed with Levenshtein distances (stringdist) and unrooted phylogenetic trees (ape) in R version 3.6.1. Starting from the raw public reads, TCRdb applied fastp trimming at Q25, assembled clones with MiXCR and retained in-frame beta chains. Rows with one shared CDR3 protein collapse into an entry with the most common genes and DNA. The V and J calls were not made by the authors but by TCRdb's processing. In this sample the table shows some 18,000 distinct CDR3 sequences, roughly 45% of which occur a single time. The ten largest clones represent around 6.1% of the sample.

General findings and caveats noted by the study authors: The median number of SARS-CoV-2-reactive clonotypes rose from 20 to 25 after infection to around 40 after vaccination, but the change was not significant. The study included relatively few convalescent patients and did not analyze early timepoints after natural infection. In convalescent patients, a median around 84% of post-vaccine SARS-CoV-2-reactive clones were detected only after vaccination, and vaccine-specific priming was suggested by this finding. Of the vaccine-specific clones in convalescent patients, 304 of 307, or nearly all, reacted only to SARS-CoV-2 spike and did not cross-react with common cold coronaviruses.

The sample's treatment or condition label, decoded: approximately nine-day PBMC culture with coronavirus spike peptide pools or control peptides (ViraFEST assay). The ViraFEST assay, used in the study, expanded antigen-specific T cells with peptide pools and then identified the expanded clonotypes through TCR sequencing. The convalescent patients' positive SARS-CoV-2 PCR tests fell between March and December 2020, which was before the Alpha, Beta and Delta variants emerged in the United States. About 1.8 million PBMCs per well were cultured in IMDM with about 5% human AB serum and around 10 IU/ml IL-2, plus 10 ug/ml peptide pools. On days 3 and 7, half of the culture medium was replaced with fresh IL-2-containing medium. CD4+ T cells were isolated after around 11 days of culture through negative selection using the EasySep CD4+ T cell isolation kit. PBMCs were separated from whole blood using Ficoll-Paque Plus gradient centrifugation and then either used fresh or cryopreserved at -140C. In general, triplicate wells were set up for every culture condition.

The sequencing sample was made of CD4+ T cells from blood, cultured in vitro. This clonotype was sampled from a human donor who had recovered from COVID-19.

The DNA sequence reads TGTGCCACCAGCGAGCGCCTGTGGAGTTGGGTTGAAGCTTTCTTT. This gives the protein CATSERLWSWVEAFF. The chain is made from TRBV15 and TRBJ1-1; the D gene assignment is ambiguous. The junction shows trimming of 5 bases on V and 7 bases on J, plus 20 bases between the germline ends. The germline V gene (reference sequence) supplies CDR1 LNHNV and CDR2 YYDKDF. The CDR3, cysteine through phenylalanine, is 15 amino acids long. The kept DNA is CDR3 alone, 45 bases in frame from the first base.